This TCR beta chain comes out of a study of human versus mouse CDR3 diversity and MHC coevolution. Produced via immunoSEQ multiplex PCR; TCRdb's table is partial and in-frame only. The sample lists around 74,000 clones; about 90% were seen once. The CDR3 loop spans 17 amino acids. Germline loops: CDR1 SGHNT, CDR2 YYREEE (reference sequence). The V segment lost 1 base and the J segment 6 bases; nucleotides outside the gene matches: 12. This clone was observed a single time. Its target is unknown. Findings and limits, study-wide: Humans had the largest estimated TCR beta repertoire, 1.5 million to 2 million clonotypes.

The V call is TRBV5-4, the J call TRBJ2-1; 8 bases fit TRBD2. The TCR comes from a person between 25 and 70 years old in good health. The sample consisted of naive CD4+ T cells from blood. Regarding subset: CD45RO-negative CD62L-positive naive CD4 T cells. CDR3 in DNA: TGTGCCAGCAGCTTGTCATCGGGGGGGATTAGGGTCAATGAGCAGTTCTTC. It is translated as CASSLSSGGIRVNEQFF. The variable domain in full, with the rest retrieved from reference TRBV5-4 and TRBJ2-1, is ETGVTQSPTHLIKTRGQQVTLRCSSQSGHNTVSWYQQALGQGPQFIFQYYREEENGRGNFPPRFSGLQFPNYSSELNVNALELDDSALYLCASSLSSGGIRVNEQFFGPGTRLTVL.